This T cell receptor beta chain was observed in a study of T cell repertoires in cytomegalovirus infection. Study-level information: Both recently identified HLA-C-restricted and well-studied HLA-B-restricted CMV epitopes were used in the study. Findings of the study overall: CMV carriers with the relevant HLA were identified by cumulative public TCR beta family frequency. Within the response measured ex vivo, HLA-C-restricted CMV-specific TCR beta clonotypes were dominant.

TCRdb independently ran MiXCR on the reads; one entry per CDR3 protein. Of about 900,000 distinct CDR3 sequences in the sample, about a third were seen once. The CDR3 loop spans 17 amino acids. V was clipped by 1 base and J by 4 bases, with 18 bases between them. Germline V lookup: CDR1 SGHDT, CDR2 YYEEEE. As concerns this clonotype: Its antigen is not known.

This TCR was recovered from a human donor in good health (CMV status not recorded). Some clones in this sample may be carry-over from other donors' samples. The sequencing used cultured CD8+ T cells from PBMCs, collected from culture after CMV antigen stimulation. The V and J genes are TRBV5-6 and TRBJ2-1; tentative D call: TRBD1 (5 bases). The CDR3 protein is CASSLNRAQGVYNEQFF. The DNA of the CDR3 is TGTGCCAGCAGCTTGAACCGTGCTCAAGGGGTTTACAATGAGCAGTTCTTC.